This is a list of T cell receptor beta chains from one sample in a study of T cell changes during pregnancy in multiple sclerosis. Assay: immunoSEQ multiplex PCR; the TCRdb copy retains only in-frame clones and omits some. The table shows tens of thousands of clones, with 88% occurring only once. This specimen consisted of CD8+ T cells from peripheral blood mononuclear cells, obtained after pregnancy. Receptor source: a female donor in good health, enrolled as a control in a pregnancy study. Each CDR3 is given with its conserved first and last residue. The D gene is left open where the match is weak. Clone size, where shown, is once, few, many, or a class for clones that have expanded.

abundance	d_gene	v_gene	j_gene	CDR3aa	CDR3nt
NA	TRBD2	TRBV14	TRBJ2-1	CASSPDLRGNNEQFF	TGTGCCAGCAGCCCCGATCTGCGGGGGAACAATGAGCAGTTCTTC
NA	TRBD1	TRBV7-9	TRBJ2-7	CASSPPRGPYEQYF	TGTGCCAGCAGCCCGCCAAGGGGGCCCTACGAGCAGTACTTC
NA	TRBD2	TRBV7-2	TRBJ2-5	CASSLRLAGTAETQYF	TGTGCCAGCAGCCTCCGACTAGCGGGCACCGCAGAGACCCAGTACTTC
NA	NA	TRBV10-3	TRBJ1-3	CAISPPAGNTIYF	TGTGCCATCAGTCCCCCGGCTGGAAACACCATATATTTT
NA	NA	TRBV7-9	TRBJ2-1	CASSLAGTYNEQFF	TGTGCCAGCAGCTTAGCGGGGACTTACAATGAGCAGTTCTTC
NA	TRBD1	TRBV7-2	TRBJ2-7	CASSSPGQVPYEQYF	TGTGCCAGCAGCTCCCCCGGACAGGTCCCCTACGAGCAGTACTTC
NA	NA	TRBV6-6	TRBJ1-5	CASSYVRRGQPQHF	TGTGCCAGCAGTTATGTACGGAGGGGTCAGCCCCAGCATTTT
NA	NA	TRBV12-5	TRBJ1-4	CASGLGQEKLFF	TGTGCTAGTGGTTTGGGACAAGAAAAACTGTTTTTT
NA	NA	TRBV7-9	TRBJ2-7	CASSPSGAGFEQYF	TGTGCCAGCAGCCCGAGTGGGGCAGGGTTCGAGCAGTACTTC
NA	NA	TRBV28	TRBJ2-5	CASSSYGVLGRQETQYF	TGTGCCAGCAGTTCATATGGTGTGTTGGGCAGGCAAGAGACCCAGTACTTC
once	TRBD1	TRBV5-5	TRBJ2-1	CASSWGQGSNEQFF	TGTGCCAGCAGCTGGGGACAGGGCAGCAATGAGCAGTTCTTC
NA	NA	TRBV30	TRBJ2-1	CAWRDSNEQFF	TGTGCCTGGAGAGACAGCAATGAGCAGTTCTTC
NA	NA	TRBV6-5	TRBJ2-1	CASRYRQGNPYNEQFF	TGTGCCAGCAGATACCGCCAGGGGAACCCCTACAATGAGCAGTTCTTC
once	NA	TRBV15	TRBJ2-7	CATSSSDSAYEQYF	TGTGCCACCAGCAGCTCCGACAGCGCCTACGAGCAGTACTTC
NA	NA	TRBV4-3	TRBJ1-3	CASSQVRVGNTIYF	TGCGCCAGCAGCCAAGTCCGGGTTGGAAACACCATATATTTT
NA	NA	TRBV4-3	TRBJ1-5	CASSQSYSNQPQHF	TGCGCCAGCAGCCAATCCTATAGCAATCAGCCCCAGCATTTT
NA	NA	TRBV5-5	TRBJ1-6	CASRPDSSNSPLHF	TGTGCCAGCAGACCGGACAGTTCGAATTCACCCCTCCACTTT
NA	TRBD1	TRBV25-1	TRBJ2-7	CASTGVGTVAYEQYF	TGTGCCAGCACTGGAGTCGGGACAGTAGCCTACGAGCAGTACTTC
once	TRBD2	TRBV4-3	TRBJ2-7	CASSQEGLAGAFEQYF	TGCGCCAGCAGCCAAGAGGGACTAGCGGGGGCATTCGAGCAGTACTTC
NA	NA	TRBV4-2	TRBJ1-1	CASSQVSVGEGTEAFF	TGTGCCAGCAGCCAAGTAAGTGTAGGGGAAGGTACTGAAGCTTTCTTT
NA	TRBD1	TRBV15	TRBJ1-1	CASRDRGPNTEAFF	TGTGCGAGCCGGGACAGGGGGCCGAACACTGAAGCTTTCTTT
NA	NA	TRBV4-3	TRBJ2-2	CASSQGAGLTGELFF	TGCGCCAGCAGCCAAGGAGCGGGTCTAACCGGGGAGCTGTTTTTT
NA	TRBD1	TRBV6-1	TRBJ1-2	CASSDRLDRDGYTF	TGTGCCAGCAGCGATCGGTTGGACAGGGATGGCTACACCTTC
NA	TRBD2	TRBV27	TRBJ2-5	CASRNSGYQETQYF	TGTGCCAGCAGGAATAGCGGGTATCAAGAGACCCAGTACTTC
NA	NA	TRBV28	TRBJ1-1	CASSIDQGMNTEAFF	TGTGCCAGCAGTATAGACCAGGGGATGAACACTGAAGCTTTCTTT
NA	NA	TRBV13	TRBJ1-3	CASSSRQERSGNTIYF	TGTGCCAGCAGCTCCCGACAGGAACGCTCTGGAAACACCATATATTTT
NA	NA	TRBV2	TRBJ2-2	CASSRDKALNTGELFF	TGTGCCAGCAGTAGAGACAAGGCCCTGAACACCGGGGAGCTGTTTTTT
NA	TRBD2	TRBV2	TRBJ2-1	CASSRWRRGGNEQFF	TGTGCCAGCAGTCGTTGGCGGCGGGGGGGGAATGAGCAGTTCTTC
few	TRBD1	TRBV28	TRBJ1-2	CASRITGDKRYGYTF	TGTGCCAGCAGAATCACAGGGGACAAGCGGTATGGCTACACCTTC
NA	TRBD1	TRBV9	TRBJ1-2	CASSEGQGSNYGYTF	TGTGCCAGCAGCGAGGGACAGGGTTCTAACTATGGCTACACCTTC
NA	NA	TRBV4-2	TRBJ1-2	CASSQVLREANYGYTF	TGTGCCAGCAGCCAAGTCCTCAGGGAAGCTAACTATGGCTACACCTTC
NA	TRBD2	TRBV9	TRBJ2-5	CASSVGGLAGLETQYF	TGTGCCAGCAGCGTAGGCGGACTAGCGGGGTTAGAGACCCAGTACTTC
NA	TRBD1	TRBV4-3	TRBJ1-3	CASSPTGAISGNTIYF	TGCGCCAGCAGCCCGACAGGGGCGATCTCTGGAAACACCATATATTTT
NA	TRBD2	TRBV7-2	TRBJ2-5	CASRRGATSAGETQYF	TGTGCCAGCAGACGAGGGGCAACTAGCGCCGGAGAGACCCAGTACTTC
NA	NA	TRBV9	TRBJ2-6	CASRERYSNKGANVLTF	TGTGCCAGCAGGGAGCGGTACTCAAACAAAGGGGCCAACGTCCTGACTTTC
NA	TRBD1	TRBV5-4	TRBJ2-5	CASSLGDRRLQETQYF	TGTGCCAGCAGCTTGGGGGACAGGCGCCTCCAAGAGACCCAGTACTTC
NA	NA	TRBV5-6	TRBJ1-1	CASSVPFGAAEAFF	TGTGCCAGCAGTGTACCGTTTGGGGCCGCTGAAGCTTTCTTT
NA	TRBD2	TRBV15	TRBJ2-3	CATSRVGSGGTDTQYF	TGTGCCACCAGCAGAGTTGGTAGCGGGGGAACAGATACGCAGTATTTT
NA	NA	TRBV25-1	TRBJ1-2	CASYREGGYTF	TGTGCCAGTTACAGGGAGGGTGGCTACACCTTC
NA	TRBD1	TRBV27	TRBJ1-5	CASSPMTGGVIRDQPQHF	TGTGCCAGCAGCCCTATGACAGGGGGGGTTATCAGGGATCAGCCCCAGCATTTT
NA	NA	TRBV5-1	TRBJ2-1	CASTLGGEQFF	TGCGCCAGCACCCTGGGGGGAGAGCAGTTCTTC
NA	NA	TRBV9	TRBJ2-3	CASSVVRSTDTQYF	TGTGCCAGCAGCGTAGTGAGGAGCACAGATACGCAGTATTTT
NA	TRBD1	TRBV13	TRBJ1-4	CASSFQGALGKLFF	TGTGCCAGCAGCTTTCAGGGGGCGCTGGGAAAACTGTTTTTT